The present TCR beta chain was sequenced within a study of blood T cell repertoires in COVID-19. Method: immunoSEQ multiplex PCR; TCRdb's copy keeps in-frame clones and lacks some. The sample lists some 670,000 clones, just under 90% occurring once. The junction had 4 bases not matched to a gene; V was cut back by 8 bases and J by 4 bases. Germline V CDR1 and CDR2: MNHEY, SVGAGI. The CDR3 is made up of 14 amino acids. Material for sequencing was peripheral blood. J is TRBJ2-1 and V is TRBV6-5, with 11 bases matching TRBD2. The receptor was isolated from a woman aged 18-35 years with acute or convalescent COVID-19. CDR3 in DNA: TGTGCCAGCTCGATAGCGGGGGGGTACAATGAGCAGTTCTTC. This translates into CASSIAGGYNEQFF.